These 30 T cell receptor beta chains were all obtained from the same sample, sequenced in a study of blood T cell repertoires in COVID-19. The assay was immunoSEQ multiplex PCR, and TCRdb's table has in-frame clones only and misses some. The sample has under 500,000 clones, 75% to 90% seen once. Sequences were obtained from peripheral blood. These receptor sequences come from a woman in her twenties or thirties with acute or convalescent COVID-19.

This clone occurred once. The chain couples TRBV5-1 to TRBJ2-1; unclear D gene. The CDR3 length is 12 residues. With 7 bases removed from V and 5 bases from J, the gap between germline ends came to 10 bases. Germline assignment: CDR1 SGHRS and CDR2 YFSETQ. The CDR3 here is CASLGPDNEQFF. CDR3 DNA: TGCGCCAGCCTGGGCCCCGACAATGAGCAGTTCTTC.

The rearrangement joins TRBV5-4 to TRBJ2-2; the match to TRBD2 covers 10 bases. Germline V gene data show CDR1 as SGHNT and CDR2 as YYREEE (reference sequence). Losses at the gene ends were 4 bases for V and 1 base for J; bases not matched to a gene: 1. The CDR3 has 15 amino acids. CDR3 nucleotides: TGTGCCAGCAGCAGGACTAGCGGGAACACCGGGGAGCTGTTTTTT. This codes for CASSRTSGNTGELFF.

There are a few counts of this clone. The gene calls are TRBV25-1 and TRBJ2-1; D is perhaps TRBD1 (6 bases). CDR1 and CDR2 (germline): MGHDK, SYGVNS. The CDR3 sequence is 15 residues long. V gave up 4 bases and J gave up 4 bases, with 14 bases separating them. In nucleotides, the CDR3 is TGTGCCAGCAGTGCTCCCGGGACACCATACAATGAGCAGTTCTTC. Protein sequence: CASSAPGTPYNEQFF.

The rearrangement uses TRBV5-6 and TRBJ1-2; the D gene is possibly TRBD1 (6 bases). The CDR3 loop spans 16 amino acids. Trimming took 0 bases from V and 5 from J, leaving 17 bases between them. From germline, CDR1 is SGHDT and CDR2 YYEEEE. As DNA, the CDR3 is TGTGCCAGCAGCTTGGGGTGGGGCAGGGGAGATTATGGCTACACCTTC. Translated: CASSLGWGRGDYGYTF.

V is TRBV5-8 and J is TRBJ1-1; unclear D gene. The CDR3 spans 15 residues. Trimming took 5 bases from V and 1 from J, leaving 15 bases between them. The germline CDR1 and CDR2 sequences are SGHTS and YDEGEE. The CDR3 sequence is CASSYQRAGNTEAFF. In DNA, the CDR3 is TGTGCCAGCAGTTATCAGCGGGCAGGGAACACTGAAGCTTTCTTT.

This clone was picked up one time. The DNA for the CDR3 is TGCGCCAGCAGTTTCACAGGGGCTGGAAACACCATATATTTT. Its translation is CASSFTGAGNTIYF. V usage is TRBV5-1 and J usage is TRBJ1-3, with 7 nucleotides matching TRBD1. Trimming took 5 bases from V and 2 from J; bases not matched to a gene: 4. The CDR3 is 14 residues long. Germline V gives CDR1 SGHRS, CDR2 YFSETQ.

J is TRBJ1-3 and V is TRBV6-4; D not certain. Germline values: CDR1 MRHNA, CDR2 SNTAGT. The CDR3 is 14 amino acids. The ends were cut back, 2 bases at V and 5 bases at J, with 10 bases in the middle. CDR3 nucleotides: TGTGCCAGCAGTGACATAGAGCTTAGAAACACCATATATTTT. Its translation: CASSDIELRNTIYF.

J is TRBJ1-5 and V is TRBV10-3; D is uncertain. The V end was cut by 5 bases, the J end by 8 bases, with 13 bases between. Germline values: CDR1 ENHRY, CDR2 SYGVKD. This CDR3 is built from 13 residues. The CDR3 DNA reads TGTGCCATCAGTCGACGACTTACGGAGCCCCAGCATTTT. Protein: CAISRRLTEPQHF.

The chain links TRBV2 to TRBJ1-5; maybe TRBD1 (6 bases). Trimming left V 4 bases short and J 0 bases short, with 16 bases between. Germline lookup yields CDR1 SNHLY and CDR2 FYNNEI. The CDR3 extends over 17 amino acids. CDR3 nucleotide sequence: TGTGCCAGCAGTGGGGGGCGTGGACATAATAGCAATCAGCCCCAGCATTTT. It codes for CASSGGRGHNSNQPQHF. The whole variable domain, filled in from reference TRBV2 and TRBJ1-5, reads EPEVTQTPSHQVTQMGQEVILRCVPISNHLYFYWYRQILGQKVEFLVSFYNNEISEKSEIFDDQFSVERPDGSNFTLKIRSTKLEDSAMYFCASSGGRGHNSNQPQHFGDGTRLSIL.

This chain links TRBV19 with TRBJ2-7; 10 bases map to TRBD1. Looked up from germline, CDR1 is LNHDA and CDR2 is SQIVND (reference sequence). The CDR3 has 13 residues. Losses at the gene ends were 8 bases for V and 5 bases for J; bases not matched to a gene: 6. The CDR3, as DNA: TGTGCCAGTGCCGGGACAGGGGTTAACGAGCAGTACTTC. Protein: CASAGTGVNEQYF.

The CDR3 is CASSLVQGARTGASGYTF. DNA of the CDR3: TGTGCCAGCAGCTTGGTTCAGGGGGCGCGGACGGGGGCCTCCGGCTACACCTTC. The J gene is TRBJ1-2, the V gene TRBV5-4, with 8 bases lining up with TRBD1. Trimming cost V 0 bases and J 8 bases; bases outside gene matches: 18. This CDR3 is built from 18 residues. Germline V lookup: CDR1 SGHNT, CDR2 YYREEE (reference sequence).

In this sample, this clone turned up a few times. The V call is TRBV2, the J call TRBJ1-2; 8 positions match TRBD1. The J segment lost 2 bases and the V segment lost 6 bases, leaving 11 bases of the junction unmatched. CDR1 is SNHLY and CDR2 is FYNNEI in the germline V gene. The CDR3 is 16 amino acids. The DNA of the CDR3 is TGTGCCAGCAGCGCCGATCCTCGGACAGGGAACTATGGCTACACCTTC. Protein sequence: CASSADPRTGNYGYTF.

CDR3 region: CASRRQGGYEQYF. The CDR3 coding sequence is TGTGCCAGCAGACGACAGGGAGGCTACGAGCAGTACTTC. The rearrangement links TRBV6-5 to TRBJ2-7, with D maybe TRBD1 (7 bases). Per the germline V gene, CDR1 is MNHEY and CDR2 is SVGAGI. Trimming cost V 6 bases and J 3 bases, with 12 bases left between them. The CDR3 length is 13 residues.

The chain carries TRBV5-1 and TRBJ2-5, with D possibly being TRBD2 (5 bases). V was pared by 1 base and J by 4 bases, with 17 bases between. Per the germline V gene, CDR1 is SGHRS and CDR2 is YFSETQ. The CDR3 has 16 amino acids. The CDR3 protein is CASSLSRRGRGETQYF. DNA of the CDR3: TGCGCCAGCAGCTTGTCGCGCCGCGGGCGTGGAGAGACCCAGTACTTC.

The chain carries TRBV5-5 and TRBJ1-4, with 9 bases that match TRBD1. V lost 4 bases, J lost 6 bases, and 4 bases stayed unmatched. Germline CDR1 and CDR2: SGHKS and YYEKEE (reference sequence). The CDR3 is 14 residues long. The CDR3 DNA reads as TGTGCCAGCAGCCGGGACAGGGTCTATGAAAAACTGTTTTTT. Translation gives CASSRDRVYEKLFF.

The chain links TRBV6-6 to TRBJ2-7; TRBD1 aligns across 7 bases. CDR1 is MNHNY and CDR2 is SVGAGI in the germline V gene (reference sequence). The trim removed 5 bases at V and 2 bases at J, leaving 6 bases unmatched. The CDR3 consists of 14 residues. The CDR3 nucleotides are TGTGCCAGCAGTCCGACCCAGGGGGCCTACGAGCAGTACTTC. Translation: CASSPTQGAYEQYF.

A single count supports this clone. The genes are TRBV23-1 and TRBJ2-2; 10 bases line up with TRBD2. TRBV23-1 is placed among ORFs of uncertain function. V lost 1 base to trimming and J lost 2 bases; unmatched junction nucleotides: 7. This CDR3 has 18 amino acids. The chain's CDR3 is CASSQYGGLADNTGELFF. DNA of the CDR3: TGCGCCAGCAGTCAATATGGAGGACTAGCGGATAACACCGGGGAGCTGTTTTTT.

The rearrangement links TRBV30 to TRBJ2-7, with D possibly matching TRBD1 (6 bases). Trimming took 1 base from V and 6 from J, leaving 22 bases between them. The CDR3 contains 16 residues. Germline V gene lookup returns CDR1 GTSNPN and CDR2 SVGIG (reference sequence). The CDR3 coding sequence is TGTGCCTGGAGTGCACCCCCCGGGACAATGTCGTTCGAGCAGTACTTC. Translation gives CAWSAPPGTMSFEQYF.

The chain couples TRBV30 to TRBJ2-1, with TRBD2 as a possible D gene (6 bases). This CDR3 has 14 amino acids. Germline CDR1 and CDR2: GTSNPN and SVGIG (reference sequence). Deletions cut 5 bases from V and 4 bases from J, with 15 bases between. The CDR3 DNA reads TGTGCCTGGCAAGCGGGTCGAACTTACAATGAGCAGTTCTTC. This gives the protein CAWQAGRTYNEQFF.

Here the CDR3 reads CAARRGDGGTGANVLTF. CDR3 nucleotide sequence: TGTGCCGCCAGGCGAGGTGACGGGGGGACTGGGGCCAACGTCCTGACTTTC. The chain has TRBV19 and TRBJ2-6, with TRBD2 identical over 7 bases. There are 17 residues in the CDR3. J was trimmed by 2 bases and V by 11 bases; bases with no gene match: 15. The V gene's germline CDR1 is LNHDA and CDR2 SQIVND (reference sequence). Together with reference TRBV19 and TRBJ2-6, the CDR3 gives the full variable domain: DGGITQSPKYLFRKEGQNVTLSCEQNLNHDAMYWYRQDPGQGLRLIYYSQIVNDFQKGDIAEGYSVSREKKESFPLTVTSAQKNPTAFYLCAARRGDGGTGANVLTFGAGSRLTVL.

This chain joins TRBV28 and TRBJ2-7, with a weak D call TRBD2 (6 bases). The CDR3 consists of 18 residues. From germline, CDR1 is MDHEN and CDR2 SYDVKM. Trimming pared 2 bases from V and 2 bases from J, leaving 22 bases between. CDR3 nucleotides: TGTGCCAGCAGTTTAGGCTTTCCCCCGACCGGGGGAACCTACGAGCAGTACTTC. Amino acid sequence: CASSLGFPPTGGTYEQYF.

The chain uses TRBV11-2 and TRBJ2-1; D may be TRBD1 (5 bases). Germline V gene data show CDR1 as SGHAT and CDR2 as FQNNGV. V dropped 0 bases and J dropped 4 bases, with 7 bases sitting between them. This CDR3 contains 14 residues. The CDR3 DNA reads as TGTGCCAGCAGCTTAGAAGCAGGGTACAATGAGCAGTTCTTC. It translates to CASSLEAGYNEQFF.

This clone appeared once. The J gene is TRBJ2-5, the V gene TRBV7-7; 12 bases map to TRBD2. The CDR3 totals 15 residues. Germline V lookup: CDR1 SSHAT, CDR2 FNYEAQ (reference sequence). V shed 5 bases, J shed 3 bases, and the junction held 4 bases outside the gene matches. The CDR3 nucleotides read TGTGCCAGCAGCCATCCTAGCGGGGGGGAAGAGACCCAGTACTTC. Translated, it gives CASSHPSGGEETQYF.

Note on this clone: The sample holds other DNA sequences that translate to the same CDR3. The gene calls are TRBV18 and TRBJ2-3, with D perhaps TRBD2 (5 bases). V was trimmed by 3 bases and J by 2 bases, leaving 9 bases between them. The CDR3 loop spans 14 amino acids. Germline V gene lookup returns CDR1 KGHSH and CDR2 LQKENI. The CDR3 region is CASSPPGNTDTQYF. The CDR3 DNA reads as TGTGCCAGCTCACCCCCCGGGAACACAGATACGCAGTATTTT.

CDR3 in amino acids: CASSLVGADIEAFF. The CDR3 region has the DNA TGTGCCAGCAGCTTGGTTGGGGCGGACATTGAAGCTTTCTTT. The chain uses TRBV5-4 and TRBJ1-1; the D gene is possibly TRBD1 (5 bases). The V end lost 0 bases, the J end lost 7 bases, and 13 bases lay between the germline ends. CDR1 and CDR2 (germline): SGHNT, YYREEE (reference sequence). The CDR3 covers 14 residues.

This clone was observed a single time. The chain carries TRBV3-1 (or the pseudogene TRBV3-2) and TRBJ1-5; TRBD1 might be the D (6 bases). The CDR3 sequence is 14 residues long. Germline CDR1 LGHDT, CDR2 YNNKEL (reference sequence). The germline V and J ends were trimmed by 4 bases and 7 bases, with 14 bases remaining between them. The CDR3 is CASSPQGREQPQHF. For the CDR3, the DNA is TGTGCCAGCAGCCCACAGGGCCGTGAACAGCCCCAGCATTTT.

The J gene is TRBJ1-6, the V gene TRBV11-2; D is perhaps TRBD1 (5 bases). The CDR3 covers 14 residues. CDR1 is SGHAT and CDR2 is FQNNGV in the germline V gene. With 2 bases removed from V and 9 bases from J, the gap between germline ends came to 11 bases. In nucleotides, the CDR3 is TGTGCCAGCAGCTTAACGGGGGTCGGTTCACCCCTCCACTTT. Translating gives CASSLTGVGSPLHF.

The V call is TRBV7-6, the J call TRBJ2-1; TRBD2 matches at 11 bases. This CDR3 is 16 amino acids long. Germline V lookup: CDR1 SGHVS, CDR2 FNYEAQ. With 5 bases clipped from V and 8 bases from J, the junction kept 11 bases outside the gene matches. CDR3 bases: TGTGCCAGCAGCCCCCCGATGACTAGCGGGGCGGATGAGCAGTTCTTC. Its protein is CASSPPMTSGADEQFF.

This clone was seen a handful of times. This chain uses TRBV15 with TRBJ1-6, with a possible D match to TRBD1 (6 bases). The V gene's germline CDR1 is LNHNV and CDR2 YYDKDF (reference sequence). CDR3 length equals 15 residues. Trimming cost V 0 bases and J 12 bases, with 15 bases left between them. Here the CDR3 reads CATSREGQTTKPLHF. The CDR3 DNA follows: TGTGCCACCAGCAGAGAAGGACAGACAACGAAACCCCTCCACTTT.

The chain has TRBV27 and TRBJ1-2; 7 nucleotides match TRBD1. The CDR3 spans 15 residues. V gave up 4 bases and J gave up 0 bases; unmatched junction bases: 5. Germline assignment: CDR1 MNHEY and CDR2 SMNVEV (reference sequence). CDR3 coding DNA: TGTGCCAGCAGTTCCGGGACAGCCCCTAACTATGGCTACACCTTC. Encoded protein: CASSSGTAPNYGYTF.